The 32 T cell receptor beta chains in this list originate from one sample, sequenced in a study of T cell responses to AZD1222 COVID-19 vaccine. Clones were sequenced by immunoSEQ multiplex PCR, and TCRdb holds only the in-frame ones, with some missing. The sample holds tens of thousands of clones, about 88% seen once. This specimen consisted of peripheral blood, obtained on day 0 of AZD1222 vaccination. The receptors were gathered from an adult in good health.

This clone occurred a few times. CDR3 in amino acids: CASSSGGIYEQYF. The DNA for the CDR3 is TGCGCCAGCAGTTCTGGGGGCATCTACGAGCAGTACTTC. The chain is built from TRBV5-1 and TRBJ2-7; D is perhaps TRBD1 (6 bases). This CDR3 has 13 amino acids. Germline V CDR1 and CDR2: SGHRS, YFSETQ. Trimming stripped 5 bases from V and 3 bases from J, with 12 bases between. Filled out from reference TRBV5-1 and TRBJ2-7, the complete variable domain reads KAGVTQTPRYLIKTRGQQVTLSCSPISGHRSVSWYQQTPGQGLQFLFEYFSETQRNKGNFPGRFSGRQFSNSRSEMNVSTLELGDSALYLCASSSGGIYEQYFGPGTRLTVT.

V usage is TRBV5-4 and J usage is TRBJ1-2; no clear D gene. The V and J ends lost 1 base and 2 bases respectively, with 9 bases between them. The germline gives CDR1 SGHNT, CDR2 YYREEE (reference sequence). The CDR3 runs to 14 residues. The DNA for the CDR3 is TGTGCCAGCAGCTTGTCGAAGAGAAACTATGGCTACACCTTC. Its translation is CASSLSKRNYGYTF.

This chain connects TRBV18 to TRBJ2-7; TRBD1 aligns across 8 bases. This CDR3 spans 13 amino acids. V lost 5 bases, J lost 5 bases, and 5 bases stayed unmatched. Per the germline V gene, CDR1 is KGHSH and CDR2 is LQKENI. The DNA for the CDR3 is TGTGCCAGCTCAAAGGACAGGGAGGACGAGCAGTACGTC. The encoded protein is CASSKDREDEQYV.

This clone occurred once. The chain links TRBV6-1 to TRBJ2-7; D call uncertain. Trimming shortened V by 3 bases and J by 5 bases, and 8 bases separated the two germline ends. CDR3 length equals 12 residues. CDR1 MNHNS and CDR2 SASEGT come from the germline V gene. This chain's CDR3 is CASSDRIHEQYV. In nucleotides, the CDR3 is TGTGCCAGCAGTGACAGAATCCACGAGCAGTACGTC.

This clone was observed a single time. This rearrangement joins TRBV9 to TRBJ2-5; maybe TRBD1 (6 bases). Trimming removed 4 bases from V and 5 bases from J, with 15 bases in between. The CDR3 contains 14 residues. CDR1 and CDR2 (germline): SGDLS, YYNGEE. The CDR3 DNA follows: TGTGCCAGCAGCACCTTACAGGGACCGGAGACCCAGTACTTC. It encodes CASSTLQGPETQYF.

This CDR3 is CASSPQGGYAEAFF. CDR3 nucleotide sequence: TGTGCCAGCAGCCCACAGGGGGGATACGCTGAAGCTTTCTTT. The V call is TRBV6-5, the J call TRBJ1-1, with 8 bases aligning to TRBD1. The CDR3 sequence is 14 residues long. Trimming cost V 6 bases and J 6 bases; bases outside gene matches: 9. Germline V lookup: CDR1 MNHEY, CDR2 SVGAGI.

This chain links TRBV18 with TRBJ2-6; D may be TRBD1 (6 bases). V lost 3 bases to trimming and J lost 0 bases, with 9 bases between them. This CDR3 region has 16 residues. Germline lookup yields CDR1 KGHSH and CDR2 LQKENI. Here the CDR3 DNA reads TGTGCCAGCTCACCGGGACACCCCTCTGGGGCCAACGTCCTGACTTTC. Its protein product is CASSPGHPSGANVLTF.

V is TRBV5-4 and J is TRBJ2-2; perhaps D is TRBD1 or TRBD2 (6 bases each). The CDR3 covers 17 residues. Trimming stripped 4 bases from V and 5 bases from J, with 21 bases between. Per germline, CDR1 SGHNT and CDR2 YYREEE (reference sequence). As DNA, the CDR3 is TGTGCCAGCAGCCCAAATTATAGGGGGGCCGAGACCGGGGAGCTGTTTTTT. This translates into CASSPNYRGAETGELFF.

J is TRBJ1-5 and V is TRBV2; D perhaps matches TRBD1 (5 bases). CDR1 is SNHLY, CDR2 FYNNEI, per germline. The CDR3 runs 16 residues. V lost 7 bases and J 3 bases, leaving 19 bases between the germline ends. The chain's CDR3 is CASTLWGGRANQPQHF. The CDR3 nucleotides read TGTGCCAGCACCCTCTGGGGGGGGAGGGCCAATCAGCCCCAGCATTTT.

V gene TRBV27 combines with J gene TRBJ2-1, with 9 bases that match TRBD2. CDR3 length: 18 amino acids. With 6 bases clipped from V and 5 bases from J, the junction kept 17 bases outside the gene matches. From germline, CDR1 is MNHEY and CDR2 SMNVEV (reference sequence). DNA for the CDR3: TGTGCCAGCAGCCCCTGGACTAGCGCCCCAAAGGCAAACAATGAGCAGTTCTTC. It translates to CASSPWTSAPKANNEQFF.

The rearrangement uses TRBV7-8 and TRBJ1-3; D not certain. The CDR3 is 16 amino acids. V gave up 1 base and J gave up 0 bases, with 10 bases separating them. Per the germline V gene, CDR1 is SGHVS and CDR2 is FQNEAQ. In nucleotides, the CDR3 is TGTGCCAGCAGCTTAGTCGGTCCCCGCTCTGGAAACACCATATATTTT. Translated: CASSLVGPRSGNTIYF. Full variable domain (remainder filled in from reference TRBV7-8 and TRBJ1-3): GAGVSQSPRYKVAKRGQDVALRCDPISGHVSLFWYQQALGQGPEFLTYFQNEAQLDKSGLPSDRFFAERPEGSVSTLKIQRTQQEDSAVYLCASSLVGPRSGNTIYFGEGSWLTVV.

This chain joins TRBV7-9 and TRBJ1-1; 8 bases are shared with TRBD1. Losses at the gene ends were 3 bases for V and 2 bases for J; bases not matched to a gene: 5. Germline V gene data show CDR1 as SEHNR and CDR2 as FQNEAQ (reference sequence). The CDR3 loop spans 15 amino acids. This CDR3 reads CASSFGDRKNTEAFF. In DNA form, the CDR3 reads TGTGCCAGCAGCTTCGGGGACAGGAAAAACACTGAAGCTTTCTTT.

The rearrangement uses TRBV11-2 and TRBJ2-7; D ambiguous. Trimming removed 9 bases from V and 0 bases from J, with 15 bases in between. Germline-derived CDR1 and CDR2 are SGHAT and FQNNGV. The CDR3 sequence is 14 residues long. The CDR3 sequence is CASIHRPSSYEQYV. For the CDR3, the DNA is TGTGCCAGTATCCACCGTCCAAGCTCCTACGAGCAGTACGTC.

The chain is built from TRBV3-1 (or the pseudogene TRBV3-2) and TRBJ2-3, with D unresolved. The germline gives CDR1 LGHDT, CDR2 YNNKEL (reference sequence). The germline V and J ends were trimmed by 2 bases and 5 bases, with 5 bases remaining between them. The CDR3 runs 12 residues. CDR3 protein: CASSQLGDTQYF. For the CDR3, the DNA is TGTGCCAGCAGCCAACTGGGAGATACGCAGTATTTT.

The J gene is TRBJ2-2, the V gene TRBV24-1, with 9 bases matching TRBD1. Germline V lookup: CDR1 KGHDR, CDR2 SFDVKD. Trimming at V came to 7 bases and at J to 13 bases, leaving 12 bases not matched to a gene. This CDR3 is 14 amino acids long. Here the CDR3 DNA reads TGTGCCACCAGGATGACAGGGGGTCCGCCAGTGCTGTTTTTT. The encoded protein is CATRMTGGPPVLFF.

This clone was seen a handful of times. The chain has TRBV5-1 and TRBJ2-7; 10 bases fit TRBD2. V shed 1 base, J shed 4 bases, and the junction held 5 bases outside the gene matches. The germline V gene encodes CDR1 SGHRS and CDR2 YFSETQ. The CDR3 spans 15 residues. CDR3 sequence reads: CASSLRSGRVYEQYF. The CDR3 coding sequence is TGCGCCAGCAGCTTGAGAAGCGGGAGGGTATACGAGCAGTACTTC.

This clone was counted once. This chain links TRBV24-1 with TRBJ2-5; 9 nucleotides match TRBD1. J gave up 6 bases and V 8 bases, and 12 bases lay outside the gene matches. Per the germline V gene, CDR1 is KGHDR and CDR2 is SFDVKD. CDR3 size: 15 residues. This CDR3 reads CATNSGTGMDQTQYF. The CDR3 DNA sequence: TGTGCCACCAACTCGGGGACAGGGATGGATCAGACCCAGTACTTC.

The rearrangement links TRBV28 to TRBJ1-1; no reliable D call. Trimming shortened V by 7 bases and J by 1 base, and 13 bases separated the two germline ends. The CDR3 extends over 14 amino acids. Per the germline V gene, CDR1 is MDHEN and CDR2 is SYDVKM. CDR3 loop: CASTPTSSNTEAFF. CDR3 nucleotides: TGTGCCAGCACACCTACTTCCTCGAACACTGAAGCTTTCTTT.

The rearrangement links TRBV3-1 (or the pseudogene TRBV3-2) to TRBJ2-3; unclear D gene. The CDR3 is 13 residues long. Germline CDR1 and CDR2: LGHDT and YNNKEL (reference sequence). Trimming pared 0 bases from V and 4 bases from J, leaving 5 bases between. The CDR3 bases are TGTGCCAGCAGCCAAGACGGATCAGATACGCAGTATTTT. This gives the protein CASSQDGSDTQYF.

This chain links TRBV28 with TRBJ1-1; maybe TRBD1 (6 bases). The length of the CDR3 is 14 residues. With 5 bases removed from V and 11 bases from J, the gap between germline ends came to 21 bases. CDR1 is MDHEN and CDR2 is SYDVKM in the germline V gene. The CDR3 here is CASSLIHQGNRAFF. CDR3 bases: TGTGCCAGCAGTCTTATCCACCAGGGGAATAGGGCTTTCTTT.

J is TRBJ2-7 and V is TRBV9; TRBD1 aligns across 10 bases. This CDR3 is built from 15 residues. Germline CDR1 reads SGDLS; CDR2 reads YYNGEE. V lost 4 bases to trimming and J lost 2 bases; unmatched junction nucleotides: 6. In DNA form, the CDR3 reads TGTGCCAGCAGCAACCGGGACAGGGGCCCCTACGAGCAGTACTTC. Its translation: CASSNRDRGPYEQYF.

The chain has TRBV6-5 and TRBJ1-1; the D gene is possibly TRBD1 (5 bases). The CDR3 totals 12 residues. Germline V gene lookup returns CDR1 MNHEY and CDR2 SVGAGI. V dropped 5 bases and J dropped 7 bases, with 11 bases sitting between them. For the CDR3, the DNA is TGTGCCAGCAGTAAGACAGATTTTGAAGCTTTCTTT. Translation gives CASSKTDFEAFF.

The V gene is TRBV29-1, the J gene TRBJ1-5; 10 bases map to TRBD1. The junction had 5 bases not matched to a gene; V was cut back by 4 bases and J by 5 bases. From germline, CDR1 is SQVTM and CDR2 ANQGSEA. The CDR3 runs to 14 residues. The CDR3 here is CSVGGQGQDQPQHF. CDR3 nucleotides: TGCAGCGTTGGGGGACAGGGGCAGGATCAGCCCCAGCATTTT.

The chain employs TRBV18 and TRBJ2-1; weak D call: TRBD1 (5 bases). CDR1 and CDR2 (germline): KGHSH, LQKENI. The CDR3 is 15 residues long. Trimming stripped 2 bases from V and 9 bases from J, with 17 bases between. The CDR3, as DNA: TGTGCCAGCTCACCATCGACCCAGGGTTCCGGTGAGCAGTTCTTC. It is translated as CASSPSTQGSGEQFF.

The count of this clone is one. The chain links TRBV12-3 or TRBV12-4 to TRBJ2-1, with D perhaps matching TRBD1 or TRBD2 (5 bases each). V lost 2 bases to trimming and J lost 10 bases, with 9 bases between them. This CDR3 has 12 amino acids. In nucleotides, the CDR3 is TGTGCCAGCAGTTTATTGAGGGGAGAGCAGTTCTTC. Its translation is CASSLLRGEQFF.

The rearrangement joins TRBV29-1 to TRBJ1-2, with no clear D. CDR3 length: 12 amino acids. Germline values: CDR1 SQVTM, CDR2 ANQGSEA. The V end lost 5 bases, the J end lost 6 bases, and 13 bases lay between the germline ends. CDR3 coding DNA: TGCAGCGTTCCGAGGGTGACGGATGGCTACACCTTC. Translated: CSVPRVTDGYTF.

V usage is TRBV5-6 and J usage is TRBJ1-1, with TRBD1 matching 9 bases. Germline trimming cut 5 bases from V and 4 bases from J; bases unmatched to any gene: 12. Germline CDR1 and CDR2: SGHDT and YYEEEE. The CDR3 runs to 16 residues. The CDR3 loop reads CASSLGGTGLRTEAFF. The CDR3 DNA sequence: TGTGCCAGCAGTCTGGGAGGGACAGGGTTGCGCACTGAAGCTTTCTTT. Filled out from reference TRBV5-6 and TRBJ1-1, the complete variable domain reads DAGVTQSPTHLIKTRGQQVTLRCSPKSGHDTVSWYQQALGQGPQFIFQYYEEEERQRGNFPDRFSGHQFPNYSSELNVNALLLGDSALYLCASSLGGTGLRTEAFFGQGTRLTVV.

This chain links TRBV5-1 with TRBJ1-6; D remains unclear. Germline CDR1 and CDR2: SGHRS and YFSETQ. CDR3 size: 14 residues. V shed 0 bases and J shed 9 bases, with 10 bases lying between them. As DNA, the CDR3 is TGCGCCAGCAGCTTGGGTCAGACCAGTTCACCCCTCCACTTT. It specifies CASSLGQTSSPLHF.

The CDR3 DNA sequence: TGTGCCAGCAGCCAAGATCTTGCGGGAAACAATGAGCAGTTCTTC. Its translation is CASSQDLAGNNEQFF. The V and J genes are TRBV3-1 (or the pseudogene TRBV3-2) and TRBJ2-1; TRBD2 might be the D (6 bases). The CDR3 spans 15 residues. Deletions cut 0 bases from V and 5 bases from J, with 11 bases between. Germline loops: CDR1 LGHDT, CDR2 YNNKEL (reference sequence).

This clone appeared a single time. The V call is TRBV2, the J call TRBJ2-2; perhaps D is TRBD1 or TRBD2 (5 bases each). Germline lookup yields CDR1 SNHLY and CDR2 FYNNEI. The length of the CDR3 is 15 residues. V was clipped by 4 bases and J by 3 bases, with 12 bases between them. As DNA, the CDR3 is TGTGCCAGCAGTGCCCGGATGGGGGACACCGGGGAGCTGTTTTTT. This codes for CASSARMGDTGELFF.

The rearrangement uses TRBV5-1 and TRBJ1-1; possibly TRBD1 for D (5 bases). The CDR3 covers 15 residues. Germline-derived CDR1 and CDR2 are SGHRS and YFSETQ. Trimming took off 0 bases at V and 2 bases at J, with 11 bases between the two ends. The CDR3 nucleotides read TGCGCCAGCAGCTTGGCACAGGCAGTAAACACTGAAGCTTTCTTT. It specifies CASSLAQAVNTEAFF.

The chain couples TRBV29-1 to TRBJ2-6, with 7 bases identical to TRBD1. V lost 6 bases, J lost 0 bases, and 14 bases stayed unmatched. Germline CDR1 reads SQVTM; CDR2 reads ANQGSEA. The CDR3 runs 18 residues. CDR3 in amino acids: CSVRGGQTDSSGANVLTF. The CDR3 region has the DNA TGCAGCGTCAGAGGGGGACAGACCGATAGCTCTGGGGCCAACGTCCTGACTTTC.